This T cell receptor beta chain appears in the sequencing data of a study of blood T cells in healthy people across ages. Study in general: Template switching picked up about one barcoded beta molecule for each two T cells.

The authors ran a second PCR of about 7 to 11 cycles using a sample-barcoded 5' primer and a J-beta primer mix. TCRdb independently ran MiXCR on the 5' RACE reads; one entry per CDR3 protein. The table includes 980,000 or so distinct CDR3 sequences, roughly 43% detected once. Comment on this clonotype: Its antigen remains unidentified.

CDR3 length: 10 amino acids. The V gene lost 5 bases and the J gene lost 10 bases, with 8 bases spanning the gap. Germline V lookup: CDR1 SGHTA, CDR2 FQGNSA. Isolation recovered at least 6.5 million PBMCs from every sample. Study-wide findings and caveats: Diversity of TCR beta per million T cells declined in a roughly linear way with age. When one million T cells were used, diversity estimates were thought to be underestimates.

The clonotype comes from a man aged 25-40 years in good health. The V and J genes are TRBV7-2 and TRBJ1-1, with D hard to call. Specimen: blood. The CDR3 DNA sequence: TGTGCCAGCAGCAACCCTACAGCTTTCTTT. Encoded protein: CASSNPTAFF.